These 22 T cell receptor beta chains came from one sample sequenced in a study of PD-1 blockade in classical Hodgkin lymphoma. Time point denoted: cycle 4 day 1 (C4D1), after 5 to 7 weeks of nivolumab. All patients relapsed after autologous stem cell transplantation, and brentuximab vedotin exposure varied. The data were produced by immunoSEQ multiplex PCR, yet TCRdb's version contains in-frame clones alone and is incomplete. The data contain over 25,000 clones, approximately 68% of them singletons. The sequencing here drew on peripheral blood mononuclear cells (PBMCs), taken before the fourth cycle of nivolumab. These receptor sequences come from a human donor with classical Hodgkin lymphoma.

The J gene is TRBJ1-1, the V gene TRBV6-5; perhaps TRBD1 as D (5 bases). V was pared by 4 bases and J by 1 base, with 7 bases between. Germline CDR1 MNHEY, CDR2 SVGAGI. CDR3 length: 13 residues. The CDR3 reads CASSLGTNTEAFF. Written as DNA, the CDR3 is TGTGCCAGCAGTTTAGGGACGAACACTGAAGCTTTCTTT.

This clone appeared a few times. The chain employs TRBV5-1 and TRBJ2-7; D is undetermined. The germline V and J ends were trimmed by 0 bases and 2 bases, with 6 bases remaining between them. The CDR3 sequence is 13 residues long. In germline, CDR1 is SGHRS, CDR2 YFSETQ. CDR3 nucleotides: TGCGCCAGCAGCTTGGACGGAACCTACGAGCAGTACTTC. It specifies CASSLDGTYEQYF.

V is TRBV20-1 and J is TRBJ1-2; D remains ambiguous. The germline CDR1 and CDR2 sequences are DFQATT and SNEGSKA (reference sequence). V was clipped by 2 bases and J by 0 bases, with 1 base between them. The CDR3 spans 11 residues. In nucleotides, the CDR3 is TGCAGTGCTAGACCTAACTATGGCTACACCTTC. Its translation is CSARPNYGYTF.

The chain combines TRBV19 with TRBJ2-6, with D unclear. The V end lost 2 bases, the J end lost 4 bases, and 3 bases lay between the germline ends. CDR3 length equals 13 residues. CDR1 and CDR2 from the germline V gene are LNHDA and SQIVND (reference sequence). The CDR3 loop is CASSISGANVLTF. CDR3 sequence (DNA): TGTGCCAGTAGTATATCGGGGGCCAACGTCCTGACTTTC. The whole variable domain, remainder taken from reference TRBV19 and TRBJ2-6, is DGGITQSPKYLFRKEGQNVTLSCEQNLNHDAMYWYRQDPGQGLRLIYYSQIVNDFQKGDIAEGYSVSREKKESFPLTVTSAQKNPTAFYLCASSISGANVLTFGAGSRLTVL.

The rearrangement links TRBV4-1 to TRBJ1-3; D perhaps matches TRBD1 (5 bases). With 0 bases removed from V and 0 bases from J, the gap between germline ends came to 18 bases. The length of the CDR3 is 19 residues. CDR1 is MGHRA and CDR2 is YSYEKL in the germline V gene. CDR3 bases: TGCGCCAGCAGCCAAGAAGGTCTCGGGGCCAGCTACTCTGGAAACACCATATATTTT. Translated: CASSQEGLGASYSGNTIYF.

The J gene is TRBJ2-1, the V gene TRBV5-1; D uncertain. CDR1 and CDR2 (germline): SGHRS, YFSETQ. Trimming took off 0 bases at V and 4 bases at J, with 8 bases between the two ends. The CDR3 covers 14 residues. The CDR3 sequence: CASSLGSGYNEQFF. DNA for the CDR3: TGCGCCAGCAGCTTGGGGTCCGGTTACAATGAGCAGTTCTTC.

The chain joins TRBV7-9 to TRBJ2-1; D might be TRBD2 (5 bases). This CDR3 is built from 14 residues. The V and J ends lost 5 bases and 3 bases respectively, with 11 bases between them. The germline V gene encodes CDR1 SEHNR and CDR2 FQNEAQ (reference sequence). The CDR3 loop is CASSGGSVYNEQFF. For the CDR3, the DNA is TGTGCCAGCAGCGGAGGTAGCGTCTACAATGAGCAGTTCTTC.

This chain's CDR3 is CASSQESKGGTVDTQYF. The CDR3 nucleotides are TGTGCCAGCAGCCAAGAGTCGAAGGGAGGGACGGTTGATACGCAGTATTTT. The rearrangement joins TRBV14 to TRBJ2-3; TRBD2 matches at 7 bases. The CDR3 runs 17 residues. Losses at the gene ends were 0 bases for V and 6 bases for J; bases not matched to a gene: 12. Germline assignment: CDR1 SGHDN and CDR2 FVKESK.

The CDR3 bases are TGCGCCAGCAGCTTCGCAGGGCAGGGCACTGAAGCTTTCTTT. Translation: CASSFAGQGTEAFF. The genes are TRBV5-1 and TRBJ1-1; D perhaps matches TRBD1 (5 bases). Germline-derived CDR1 and CDR2 are SGHRS and YFSETQ. There are 14 residues in the CDR3. V lost 2 bases and J lost 4, with 12 bases in between.

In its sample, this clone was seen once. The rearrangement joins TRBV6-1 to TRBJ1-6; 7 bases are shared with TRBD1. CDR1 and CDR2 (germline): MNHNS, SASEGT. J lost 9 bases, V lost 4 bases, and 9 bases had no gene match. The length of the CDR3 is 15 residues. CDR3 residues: CASSGLRQGPSPLHF. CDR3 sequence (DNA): TGTGCCAGCAGTGGCCTTCGACAGGGACCTTCACCCCTCCACTTT.

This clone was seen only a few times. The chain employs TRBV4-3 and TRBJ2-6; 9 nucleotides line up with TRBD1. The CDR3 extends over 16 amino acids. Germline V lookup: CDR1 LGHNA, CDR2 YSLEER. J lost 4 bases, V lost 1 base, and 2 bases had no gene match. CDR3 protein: CASSQGTGAGANVLTF. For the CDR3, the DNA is TGCGCCAGCAGCCAAGGGACAGGGGCAGGGGCCAACGTCCTGACTTTC.

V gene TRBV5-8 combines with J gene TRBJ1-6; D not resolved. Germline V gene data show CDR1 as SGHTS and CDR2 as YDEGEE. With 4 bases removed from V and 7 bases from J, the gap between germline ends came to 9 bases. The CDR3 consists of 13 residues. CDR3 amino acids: CASSLSKNSPLHF. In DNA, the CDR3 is TGTGCCAGCAGCCTATCCAAAAATTCACCCCTCCACTTT.

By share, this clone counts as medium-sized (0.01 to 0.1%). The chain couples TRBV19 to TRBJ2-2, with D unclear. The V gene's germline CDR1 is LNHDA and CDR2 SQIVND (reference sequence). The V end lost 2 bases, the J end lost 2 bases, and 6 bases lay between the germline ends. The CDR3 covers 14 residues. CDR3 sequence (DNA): TGTGCCAGTAGTATAAGCGCAAACACCGGGGAGCTGTTTTTT. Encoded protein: CASSISANTGELFF.

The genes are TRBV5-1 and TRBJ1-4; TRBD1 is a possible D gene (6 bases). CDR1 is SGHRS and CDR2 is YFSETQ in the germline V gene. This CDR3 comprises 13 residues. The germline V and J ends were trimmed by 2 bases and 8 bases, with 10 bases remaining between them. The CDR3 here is CASSLGGYEKLFF. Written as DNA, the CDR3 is TGCGCCAGCAGCTTAGGGGGGTACGAAAAACTGTTTTTT.

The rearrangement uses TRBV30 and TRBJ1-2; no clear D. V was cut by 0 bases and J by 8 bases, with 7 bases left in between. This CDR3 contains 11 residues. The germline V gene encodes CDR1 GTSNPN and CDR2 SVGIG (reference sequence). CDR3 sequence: CAWSVGGGYTF. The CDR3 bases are TGTGCCTGGAGTGTAGGTGGAGGCTACACCTTC.

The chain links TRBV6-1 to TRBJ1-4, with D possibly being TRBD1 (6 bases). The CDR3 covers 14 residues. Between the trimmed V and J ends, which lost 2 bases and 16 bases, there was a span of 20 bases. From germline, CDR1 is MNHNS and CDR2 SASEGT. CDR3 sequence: CASSETHREALTFF. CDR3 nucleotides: TGTGCCAGCAGTGAAACTCACAGGGAGGCCCTTACGTTTTTT.

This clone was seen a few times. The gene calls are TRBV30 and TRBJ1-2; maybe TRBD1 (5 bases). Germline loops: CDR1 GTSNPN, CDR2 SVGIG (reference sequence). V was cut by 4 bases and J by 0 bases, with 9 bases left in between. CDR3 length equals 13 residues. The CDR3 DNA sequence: TGTGCCTGGAACAGGCTAGCTAACTATGGCTACACCTTC. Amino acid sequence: CAWNRLANYGYTF.

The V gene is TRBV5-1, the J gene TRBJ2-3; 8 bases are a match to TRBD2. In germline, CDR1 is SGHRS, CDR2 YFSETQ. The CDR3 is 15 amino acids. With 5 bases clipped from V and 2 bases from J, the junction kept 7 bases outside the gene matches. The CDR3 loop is CASSLAGISTDTQYF. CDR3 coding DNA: TGCGCCAGCAGTTTAGCGGGGATATCCACAGATACGCAGTATTTT.

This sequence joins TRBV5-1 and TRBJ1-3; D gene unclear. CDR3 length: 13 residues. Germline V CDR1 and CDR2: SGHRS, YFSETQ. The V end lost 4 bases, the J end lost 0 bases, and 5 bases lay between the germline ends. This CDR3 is CASSMDSGNTIYF. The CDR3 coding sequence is TGCGCCAGCAGCATGGACTCTGGAAACACCATATATTTT.

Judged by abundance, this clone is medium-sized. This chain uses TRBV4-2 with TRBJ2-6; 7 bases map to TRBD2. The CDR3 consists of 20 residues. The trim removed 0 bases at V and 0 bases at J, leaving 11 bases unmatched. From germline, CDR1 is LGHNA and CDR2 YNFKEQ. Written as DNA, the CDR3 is TGTGCCAGCAGCCAAGATGCCCCGGGACTACGCCTCTCTGGGGCCAACGTCCTGACTTTC. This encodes CASSQDAPGLRLSGANVLTF.

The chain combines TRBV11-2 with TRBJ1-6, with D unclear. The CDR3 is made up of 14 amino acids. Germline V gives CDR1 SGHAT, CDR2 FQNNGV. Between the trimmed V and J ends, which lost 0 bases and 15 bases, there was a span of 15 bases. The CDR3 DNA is TGTGCCAGCAGCTTAGACTCCAGCTTAAGGAACCTCCACTTT. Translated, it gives CASSLDSSLRNLHF.

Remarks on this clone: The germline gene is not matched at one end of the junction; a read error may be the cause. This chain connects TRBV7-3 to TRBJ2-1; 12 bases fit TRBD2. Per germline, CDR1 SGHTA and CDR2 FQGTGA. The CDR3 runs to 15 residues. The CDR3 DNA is TGTGCCAGCAGCTTACTAGCGGGAGGGCGCCATGAACAGTTCTTC. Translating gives CASSLLAGGRHEQFF.